The clone carrying this T cell receptor (beta chain) appeared a few times. Its antigen remains unknown. This sample stems from a study of T-cell reconstitution after alpha-beta-depleted transplantation in children. Study findings and constraints: Some patients' high day-60 TCRbeta diversity was attributed to recipient cells surviving conditioning. Newly made T cells mostly supplied T-cell counts and diversity one year after transplant. There were reportedly several hundred expanded graft clones from which alpha-beta T cells came about two months after transplant.

Using unique molecular identifiers, the investigators prepared the TCRbeta library. TCRdb reprocessed the PCR reads with MiXCR, giving one entry per CDR3 protein. Of 580,000 or so distinct CDR3 sequences listed, 20% to 25% are singletons. After removal of 6 bases from V and 3 bases from J, the junction contained 7 bases not matched to a gene. Germline assignment: CDR1 DFQATT and CDR2 SNEGSKA (reference sequence). This CDR3 is 14 amino acids long. This sequence joins TRBV20-1 and TRBJ1-1; 10 nucleotides match TRBD1. The sequence came from a boy in the first two years of life who had a stem cell transplant for acute myeloid leukemia, so the T cells may come from the graft donor. The sequencing used PBMCs, mostly from graft donor cells, collected 360 days after TCRalphabeta/CD19-depleted stem cell transplant. CDR3 nucleotides: TGCAGTGCAAACCCGGGACAGGGGTACACTGAAGCTTTCTTT. It is translated as CSANPGQGYTEAFF.